This is a list of T cell receptor beta chains from one sample in a study of blood T cell repertoires in COVID-19. The method was immunoSEQ multiplex PCR; TCRdb's version includes in-frame clones alone and lacks a portion of them. The top ten clones hold about 6.5% of a sample with around 3,000 clones, around 91% of them seen once. The specimen sequenced was peripheral blood. Receptor source: a human donor with active COVID-19. The donor label of this sample is uncertain. The CDR3 runs from the conserved cysteine through the conserved F or W. Fields, in order: J gene, V gene, clone size, D gene, CDR3 DNA, CDR3 protein. D genes are given only for firm matches. Only some rows state a clone size, as once, few, many or a class for expanded clones.

TRBJ2-3 | TRBV19 | - | - | TGTGCCAGCCACGAAAGGGGTTTGGGCGGTAGCACAGATACGCAGTATTTT | CASHERGLGGSTDTQYF
TRBJ1-2 | TRBV15 | few | TRBD1 | TGTGCCACCAGCGTAAAGACCGGGACAGGAAGATCTAGCTACACCTTC | CATSVKTGTGRSSYTF
TRBJ1-1 | TRBV7-3 | - | - | TGTGCCAGCAGCTTAGATGGACACCCGACTGAAGCTTTCTTT | CASSLDGHPTEAFF
TRBJ2-3 | TRBV6-5 | - | - | TGTGCCAGCACCGCCCCGACAGGACGGGCAGATACGCAGTATTTT | CASTAPTGRADTQYF
TRBJ1-3 | TRBV29-1 | - | - | TGCAGCGTTGAGGGGGGTATCTCTGGAAACACCATATATTTT | CSVEGGISGNTIYF
TRBJ2-7 | TRBV7-6 | - | - | TGTGCCAGCAGCTTAGAGACTCGGTACGAGCAGTACTTC | CASSLETRYEQYF
TRBJ2-2 | TRBV7-9 | - | - | TGTGCCAGCAGCTTAGCCAAGCCAAAAGCGTTGGGTGGGGAGCTGTTTTTT | CASSLAKPKALGGELFF
TRBJ1-1 | TRBV27 | - | - | TGTGCCAGCAGTTTAAACCCAGGGTTCACTGAAGCTTTCTTT | CASSLNPGFTEAFF
TRBJ2-5 | TRBV14 | once | TRBD1 | TGTGCCAGCAGCCACCTGGGACAGAATCAAGAGACCCAGTACTTC | CASSHLGQNQETQYF
TRBJ2-7 | TRBV2 | - | TRBD2 | TGTGCCAGCAGGGGACGGACTAGCGGGGGCGACGAGCAGTACTTC | CASRGRTSGGDEQYF
TRBJ1-5 | TRBV6-5 | - | - | TGTGCCAGCAGTACAGGGAGCAATCAGCCCCAGCATTTT | CASSTGSNQPQHF
TRBJ1-2 | TRBV6-5 | - | - | TGTGCCAGCAGTTATGGCACCACTAACTATGGCTACACCTTC | CASSYGTTNYGYTF
TRBJ1-6 | TRBV2 | - | - | TGTGCCAGCAGTGAAGTAGATCCCCAATGGAGCTCCTATAATTCACCCCTCCACTTT | CASSEVDPQWSSYNSPLHF
TRBJ2-3 | TRBV2 | - | TRBD1 | TGTGCCAGCAGGGCAGGGGGTTCAGATACGCAGTATTTT | CASRAGGSDTQYF
TRBJ2-3 | TRBV27 | - | TRBD2 | TGTGCCAGCAGTTTATTCCGGGTAGCGGGGGGGCTGGATACGCAGTATTTT | CASSLFRVAGGLDTQYF
TRBJ2-7 | TRBV27 | - | - | TGTGCCAGCAGTTTTGGAGGGACAGCCTCCTACGAGCAGTACTTC | CASSFGGTASYEQYF
TRBJ2-2 | TRBV7-8 | - | - | TGTGCCAGCAGCTTAGCGAGCGGCGCCGGGGAGCTGTTTTTT | CASSLASGAGELFF
TRBJ2-3 | TRBV18 | - | TRBD1 | TGTGCCAGCTCACCAGGGACAGTCGGTACGCAGTATTTT | CASSPGTVGTQYF
TRBJ2-5 | TRBV24-1 | - | - | TGTGCCACCAGTGACTGGACAACCTCGGAGACCCAGTACTTC | CATSDWTTSETQYF
TRBJ1-5 | TRBV20-1 | few | TRBD1 | TGCAGTGCTAGTCGAGACAGGGGCTCCCAAGGACAGCCCCAGCATTTT | CSASRDRGSQGQPQHF
TRBJ2-1 | TRBV29-1 | - | - | TGCAGCCTCCGAGACAATAAAGAGTATGAGCAGTTCTTC | CSLRDNKEYEQFF
TRBJ2-1 | TRBV6-2/TRBV6-3 | - | TRBD2 | TGTGCCAGCAGTCGGATGAAGCGGGAGGGCCTGAATGAGCAGTTCTTC | CASSRMKREGLNEQFF
TRBJ2-5 | TRBV9 | - | TRBD2 | TGTGCCAGCAGCGCCACCATGGGACTAGCGGTGAAAGAGACCCAGTACTTC | CASSATMGLAVKETQYF
TRBJ1-1 | TRBV4-1 | - | - | TGCGCCAGCAGCCAAGATAGGGGGACGAACACTGAAGCTTTCTTT | CASSQDRGTNTEAFF
TRBJ2-7 | TRBV10-2 | - | TRBD2 | TGCGCCAGCAGTGAGTCGAACCGGGGGGCCTACGAGCAGTACTTC | CASSESNRGAYEQYF
TRBJ1-1 | TRBV5-1 | - | TRBD1 | TGCGCCAGCAGCTTGGTCCCTTTACAGGGGGCGGATGAAGCTTTCTTT | CASSLVPLQGADEAFF
TRBJ2-1 | TRBV9 | - | TRBD2 | TGTGCCAGCAGCGTGCGGGGGGTCTCCTACAATGAGCAGTTCTTC | CASSVRGVSYNEQFF
TRBJ1-4 | TRBV27 | - | - | TGTGCCAGCGGCTACTCAAGGGAGAGGCATGAAAAACTGTTTTTT | CASGYSRERHEKLFF
TRBJ1-3 | TRBV28 | - | - | TGTGCCAGCAGTTCACCGACAGGAAACACCATATATTTT | CASSSPTGNTIYF
TRBJ1-5 | TRBV2 | - | TRBD1 | TGTGCCAGCAAGGGGCCAGGGGGCGGGCAGCCCCAGCATTTT | CASKGPGGGQPQHF
TRBJ1-2 | TRBV5-1 | - | TRBD1 | TGCGCCAGCAGCTTGGTGGCAGGGGGTGGCTACACCTTC | CASSLVAGGGYTF
TRBJ2-1 | TRBV9 | - | TRBD2 | TGTGCCAGCAGCCAAACTAGCGTCTACAATGAGCAGTTCTTC | CASSQTSVYNEQFF
TRBJ2-1 | TRBV9 | - | - | TGTGCCAGCAGCGTAGGTGATAGAGAACGGTACAATGAGCAGTTCTTC | CASSVGDRERYNEQFF
TRBJ1-5 | TRBV5-6 | - | - | TGTGCCAGCAGCTTGCTGGAGGGGAATCAGCCCCAGCATTTT | CASSLLEGNQPQHF
TRBJ2-1 | TRBV9 | - | TRBD2 | TGTGCCAGCAGCGTAGGGGCTAGCGGGATAGTTGCTGAGCAGTTCTTC | CASSVGASGIVAEQFF
TRBJ1-4 | TRBV6-5 | - | - | TGTGCCAGCAGTTACTCTACCAGGGATCGGGAAAAACTGTTTTTT | CASSYSTRDREKLFF
TRBJ2-1 | TRBV7-2 | once | - | TGTGCCAGCAGCCCCCGGCGGGGGACAGGCCTACGAGAGCAGTTCTTC | CASSPRRGTGLREQFF
TRBJ1-2 | TRBV2 | - | - | TGTGCCAGCAGTGAAGGCGGGGGGGTCTATGGCTACACCTTC | CASSEGGGVYGYTF
TRBJ2-2 | TRBV11-1 | few | - | TGTGCCAGCAGCCCGAGGAAAAACACCGGGGAGCTGTTTTTT | CASSPRKNTGELFF
TRBJ2-1 | TRBV30 | - | TRBD2 | TGTGCCTGGAGTGGTCTAGCGGGGGGTTACTCCTACAATGAGCAGTTCTTC | CAWSGLAGGYSYNEQFF
TRBJ2-1 | TRBV6-2/TRBV6-3 | - | TRBD2 | TGTGCCAGCAGTTTATCAGCGGGAGGTGAGCAGTTCTTC | CASSLSAGGEQFF
TRBJ1-5 | TRBV15 | - | - | TGTGCCACCAGCAAATGGGAGCATAGCAATCAGCCCCAGCATTTT | CATSKWEHSNQPQHF
TRBJ1-6 | TRBV9 | - | - | TGTGCCAGCAGCGTAGAGAGGAGTTCACCCCTCCACTTT | CASSVERSSPLHF